The next 28 T cell receptor beta chains were all read from a single sample in a study of blood T cell repertoires in COVID-19. Measured with immunoSEQ multiplex PCR; TCRdb has only the in-frame clones, and not every one. The sample lists 60,000 to 85,000 clones, about 88% occurring once. The sequencing sample was made of peripheral blood. The receptors originated from a man aged 50-59 years with acute or convalescent COVID-19.

CDR3: CASSRWTSGIGNTQYF. DNA of the CDR3: TGTGCCAGCTCAAGGTGGACTAGCGGGATCGGGAATACGCAGTATTTT. The chain couples TRBV27 to TRBJ2-3; TRBD2 agrees at 12 bases. The V segment lost 8 bases and the J segment 7 bases; nucleotides outside the gene matches: 13. The CDR3 length is 16 residues. Germline CDR1 and CDR2: MNHEY and SMNVEV (reference sequence).

This sequence joins TRBV12-3 or TRBV12-4 and TRBJ2-5; TRBD1 matches at 7 bases. J lost 7 bases, V lost 4 bases, and 6 bases had no gene match. The CDR3 is 13 residues long. The DNA for the CDR3 is TGTGCCAGCAGTTCCGAGGGGGCTGTGACCCAGTACTTC. It is translated as CASSSEGAVTQYF.

The chain links TRBV30 to TRBJ1-1, with D possibly matching TRBD1 (5 bases). CDR1 is GTSNPN and CDR2 is SVGIG in the germline V gene (reference sequence). CDR3 length: 13 residues. The V end lost 6 bases, the J end lost 0 bases, and 11 bases lay between the germline ends. The CDR3 region is CACALTVNTEAFF. CDR3 DNA sequence: TGTGCCTGCGCCCTGACAGTGAACACTGAAGCTTTCTTT.

This clone was seen only once. The CDR3 reads CATKSLRGLASTGELFF. The CDR3 DNA is TGTGCCACCAAGTCCTTAAGGGGACTAGCAAGCACCGGGGAGCTGTTTTTT. The genes are TRBV7-8 and TRBJ2-2, with TRBD2 identical over 9 bases. Trimming at V came to 10 bases and at J to 4 bases, leaving 16 bases not matched to a gene. The CDR3 loop spans 17 amino acids. CDR1 is SGHVS, CDR2 FQNEAQ, per germline.

The gene calls are TRBV19 and TRBJ1-1, with D uncertain. The germline V gene has CDR1 LNHDA and CDR2 SQIVND (reference sequence). CDR3 size: 12 residues. V was pared by 6 bases and J by 4 bases, with 9 bases between. The CDR3 nucleotides read TGTGCCAGTAGGGGGAGGAGCACTGAAGCTTTCTTT. Translation gives CASRGRSTEAFF.

This rearrangement joins TRBV10-2 to TRBJ2-1; 8 positions match TRBD1. The trim removed 7 bases at V and 4 bases at J, leaving 6 bases unmatched. The CDR3 has 14 residues. Germline-derived CDR1 and CDR2 are WSHSY and SAAADI. This CDR3 is CASTWGQEYNEQFF. The DNA of the CDR3 is TGCGCCAGCACGTGGGGACAGGAATACAATGAGCAGTTCTTC.

The V call is TRBV5-5, the J call TRBJ1-1; maybe TRBD1 (5 bases). This CDR3 is 14 amino acids long. Germline V CDR1 and CDR2: SGHKS, YYEKEE (reference sequence). Trimming removed 5 bases from V and 4 bases from J, with 15 bases in between. The CDR3 sequence: CASRLAVGGTEAFF. The CDR3, as DNA: TGTGCCAGCAGGTTAGCAGTCGGGGGCACTGAAGCTTTCTTT.

This clone was seen only a few times. V is TRBV21-1 and J is TRBJ1-5; TRBD1, the table's D call, was not compared with the DNA. TRBV21-1 is a documented pseudogene. This CDR3 spans 15 amino acids. The CDR3 nucleotides are TGTGCCAGCAGCGGGACAGGGATGGACAATCAGCCCCAGCATTTT. Its translation is CASSGTGMDNQPQHF.

This sequence joins TRBV4-1 and TRBJ2-5, with D perhaps matching TRBD1 (5 bases). This CDR3 is built from 17 residues. CDR1 MGHRA and CDR2 YSYEKL come from the germline V gene. With 1 base removed from V and 0 bases from J, the gap between germline ends came to 15 bases. CDR3 DNA: TGCGCCAGCAGCCAAGTTTGGGGCTACCCAGACCAAGAGACCCAGTACTTC. This translates into CASSQVWGYPDQETQYF.

The chain couples TRBV27 to TRBJ1-5; D is uncertain. With 3 bases removed from V and 6 bases from J, the gap between germline ends came to 9 bases. Germline CDR1 and CDR2: MNHEY and SMNVEV (reference sequence). The CDR3 extends over 13 amino acids. The CDR3: CASSFRGGQPQHF. The CDR3 coding sequence is TGTGCCAGCAGTTTCCGGGGTGGTCAGCCCCAGCATTTT.

This rearrangement joins TRBV2 to TRBJ2-1, with 7 bases lining up with TRBD2. The V gene's germline CDR1 is SNHLY and CDR2 FYNNEI. This CDR3 is 14 amino acids long. The ends lost 6 bases at V and 3 bases at J; junction bases unmatched: 5. Here the CDR3 reads CASRPAGFYNEQFF. In nucleotides, the CDR3 is TGTGCCAGCAGGCCAGCGGGATTCTACAATGAGCAGTTCTTC.

V and J are TRBV5-6 and TRBJ2-5; the D gene is possibly TRBD1 (6 bases). Between the trimmed V and J ends, which lost 4 bases and 1 base, there was a span of 11 bases. The germline CDR1 and CDR2 sequences are SGHDT and YYEEEE. This CDR3 spans 14 amino acids. The DNA for the CDR3 is TGTGCCAGCAGCAAAGCAGGGGTCCAAGAGACCCAGTACTTC. This sequence encodes CASSKAGVQETQYF.

This chain links TRBV9 with TRBJ2-3, with TRBD2 identical over 12 bases. Losses at the gene ends were 4 bases for V and 3 bases for J; bases not matched to a gene: 6. Germline V gene lookup returns CDR1 SGDLS and CDR2 YYNGEE. CDR3 size: 16 residues. The CDR3 nucleotides are TGTGCCAGCAGCTCAACCCTAGCGGGAGGGACAGATACGCAGTATTTT. Translation: CASSSTLAGGTDTQYF. The whole variable domain, filled in from reference TRBV9 and TRBJ2-3, reads DSGVTQTPKHLITATGQRVTLRCSPRSGDLSVYWYQQSLDQGLQFLIQYYNGEERAKGNILERFSAQQFPDLHSELNLSSLELGDSALYFCASSSTLAGGTDTQYFGPGTRLTVL.

This clone appeared a single time. This chain joins TRBV2 and TRBJ2-3; D gene uncertain. This CDR3 region has 15 residues. Trimming shortened V by 7 bases and J by 0 bases, and 14 bases separated the two germline ends. Germline V CDR1 and CDR2: SNHLY, FYNNEI. CDR3 in amino acids: CASMYNYGSTDTQYF. The DNA of the CDR3 is TGTGCCAGCATGTACAACTACGGCAGCACAGATACGCAGTATTTT.

V gene TRBV27 combines with J gene TRBJ1-2; 10 bases align to TRBD1. This CDR3 is built from 18 residues. Germline CDR1 reads MNHEY; CDR2 reads SMNVEV (reference sequence). V shed 2 bases and J 8 bases; nucleotides not matched to a gene: 17. The CDR3 is CASSLTYYGDRGKGGYTF. CDR3 DNA sequence: TGTGCCAGCAGTTTAACCTATTACGGGGACAGGGGAAAAGGCGGCTACACCTTC.

The V gene is TRBV6-4, the J gene TRBJ1-6, with 10 nucleotides matching TRBD1. The ends lost 2 bases at V and 5 bases at J; junction bases unmatched: 9. The CDR3 is made up of 18 amino acids. In germline, CDR1 is MRHNA, CDR2 SNTAGT. Here the CDR3 DNA reads TGTGCCAGCAGTGACCCTCCGGGACAGGGGATCCATAATTCACCCCTCCACTTT. It specifies CASSDPPGQGIHNSPLHF.

The chain joins TRBV7-8 to TRBJ2-1; 8 positions agree with TRBD2. CDR1 is SGHVS, CDR2 FQNEAQ, per germline. The CDR3 runs 15 residues. Trimming removed 5 bases from V and 3 bases from J; junction bases left unmatched: 6. CDR3 nucleotides: TGTGCCAGCAGCCGAGCGGGGGCCTTCTACAATGAGCAGTTCTTC. Protein sequence: CASSRAGAFYNEQFF. The variable domain in full, completed from reference TRBV7-8 and TRBJ2-1, reads GAGVSQSPRYKVAKRGQDVALRCDPISGHVSLFWYQQALGQGPEFLTYFQNEAQLDKSGLPSDRFFAERPEGSVSTLKIQRTQQEDSAVYLCASSRAGAFYNEQFFGPGTRLTVL.

This clone was picked up one time. The chain couples TRBV28 to TRBJ1-5; D is unclear. From germline, CDR1 is MDHEN and CDR2 SYDVKM. This CDR3 comprises 14 residues. Trimming removed 5 bases from V and 7 bases from J, with 15 bases in between. This CDR3 reads CASSTLAGYQPQHF. CDR3 in DNA: TGTGCCAGCAGTACCCTGGCGGGCTACCAGCCCCAGCATTTT.

The V call is TRBV6-4, the J call TRBJ2-3; 11 bases align to TRBD1. With 6 bases clipped from V and 2 bases from J, the junction kept 7 bases outside the gene matches. The germline V gene has CDR1 MRHNA and CDR2 SNTAGT. CDR3 length equals 16 residues. As DNA, the CDR3 is TGTGCCAGCAGCACCCGGGACAGGGGGAACACAGATACGCAGTATTTT. This encodes CASSTRDRGNTDTQYF.

The chain recombines TRBV5-6 with TRBJ1-6; 8 bases fit TRBD1. V gave up 0 bases and J gave up 9 bases; unmatched junction bases: 5. This CDR3 region has 15 residues. Looked up from germline, CDR1 is SGHDT and CDR2 is YYEEEE. Written as DNA, the CDR3 is TGTGCCAGCAGCTTGGCTCCAGGGGGCGTTTCACCCCTCCACTTT. Translated, it gives CASSLAPGGVSPLHF.

The table lists this clone with a count of one. In nucleotides, the CDR3 is TGTGCCAGCAGCGCCAGGACATCTCGGGATTCACCCCTCCACTTT. This codes for CASSARTSRDSPLHF. The gene calls are TRBV7-9 and TRBJ1-6; tentatively, D is TRBD1 (5 bases). Trimming took off 5 bases at V and 8 bases at J, with 16 bases between the two ends. CDR3 length equals 15 residues. Looked up from germline, CDR1 is SEHNR and CDR2 is FQNEAQ (reference sequence).

The chain links TRBV3-1 (or the pseudogene TRBV3-2) to TRBJ2-1; D is possibly TRBD2 (7 bases). V was trimmed by 4 bases and J by 8 bases, leaving 21 bases between them. The germline gives CDR1 LGHDT, CDR2 YNNKEL (reference sequence). The CDR3 is made up of 16 amino acids. Here the CDR3 DNA reads TGTGCCAGCAGCCCCAGAAGGCGGGGGCGAGGCGATGAGCAGTTCTTC. Translating gives CASSPRRRGRGDEQFF.

The gene calls are TRBV4-1 and TRBJ1-6; D not certain. The germline gives CDR1 MGHRA, CDR2 YSYEKL. The CDR3 runs to 14 residues. Deletions cut 1 base from V and 8 bases from J, with 9 bases between. The CDR3 DNA sequence: TGCGCCAGCAGCCAAGTCACAGCTTATTCACCCCTCCACTTT. This encodes CASSQVTAYSPLHF.

This sequence joins TRBV28 and TRBJ1-1, with D perhaps matching TRBD1 (6 bases). Germline V gene sequence: CDR1 MDHEN, CDR2 SYDVKM. V was clipped by 3 bases and J by 2 bases, with 10 bases between them. The CDR3 runs to 14 residues. CDR3 DNA: TGTGCCAGCAGTTTGACAGGCCCTAACACTGAAGCTTTCTTT. Protein sequence: CASSLTGPNTEAFF. The full variable domain, its missing parts supplied by reference TRBV28 and TRBJ1-1, is DVKVTQSSRYLVKRTGEKVFLECVQDMDHENMFWYRQDPGLGLRLIYFSYDVKMKEKGDIPEGYSVSREKKERFSLILESASTNQTSMYLCASSLTGPNTEAFFGQGTRLTVV.

The chain has TRBV5-6 and TRBJ2-1; 9 nucleotides line up with TRBD1. CDR3 length equals 16 residues. Germline trimming cut 4 bases from V and 2 bases from J; bases unmatched to any gene: 7. CDR1 is SGHDT, CDR2 YYEEEE, per germline. The CDR3 region is CASSPGTGLPYNEQFF. The CDR3 nucleotides read TGTGCCAGCAGCCCGGGGACAGGGCTTCCCTACAATGAGCAGTTCTTC.

This CDR3 is CASSPFPDRTEKLFF. As DNA, the CDR3 is TGTGCCAGCAGCCCCTTCCCGGACAGAACTGAAAAACTGTTTTTT. The V gene is TRBV7-2, the J gene TRBJ1-4; tentatively, D is TRBD1 (6 bases). The CDR3 is 15 amino acids. V lost 5 bases and J 7 bases, leaving 17 bases between the germline ends. Looked up from germline, CDR1 is SGHTA and CDR2 is FQGNSA.

This clone was counted a single time. The chain combines TRBV24-1 with TRBJ2-3; a possible D gene is TRBD1 (6 bases). CDR3 length: 15 residues. CDR1 is KGHDR and CDR2 is SFDVKD in the germline V gene. V was cut by 0 bases and J by 2 bases, with 8 bases left in between. The CDR3 spells CATSDLEGHTDTQYF. CDR3 DNA: TGTGCCACCAGTGATTTGGAGGGACACACAGATACGCAGTATTTT.

This chain uses TRBV6-4 with TRBJ2-6, with TRBD1 identical over 11 bases. With V trimmed by 6 bases and J by 0 bases, 7 bases remained unmatched. CDR3 length: 18 amino acids. Germline values: CDR1 MRHNA, CDR2 SNTAGT. The CDR3 DNA is TGTGCCAGCAGCGTCGGGGGGACAGGGGGCTCTGGGGCCAACGTCCTGACTTTC. Translation gives CASSVGGTGGSGANVLTF.